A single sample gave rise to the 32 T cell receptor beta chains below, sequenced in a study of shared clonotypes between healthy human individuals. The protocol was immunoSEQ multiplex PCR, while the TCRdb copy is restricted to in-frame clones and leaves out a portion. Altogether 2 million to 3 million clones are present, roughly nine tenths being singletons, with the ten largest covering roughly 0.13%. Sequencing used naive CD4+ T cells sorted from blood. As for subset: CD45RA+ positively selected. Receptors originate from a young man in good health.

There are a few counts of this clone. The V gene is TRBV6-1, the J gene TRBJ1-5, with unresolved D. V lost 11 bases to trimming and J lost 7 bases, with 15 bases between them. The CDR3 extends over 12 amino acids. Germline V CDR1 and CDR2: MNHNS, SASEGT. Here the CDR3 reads CAVLDPLQPQHF. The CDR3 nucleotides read TGTGCCGTACTTGACCCTCTCCAGCCCCAGCATTTT.

CDR3 residues: CASSPDYNSPLHF. In DNA, the CDR3 is TGTGCCAGCAGTCCCGATTATAATTCACCCCTCCACTTT. This sequence joins TRBV27 and TRBJ1-6; D remains ambiguous. From germline, CDR1 is MNHEY and CDR2 SMNVEV (reference sequence). CDR3 length: 13 residues. Deletions cut 5 bases from V and 4 bases from J, with 6 bases between.

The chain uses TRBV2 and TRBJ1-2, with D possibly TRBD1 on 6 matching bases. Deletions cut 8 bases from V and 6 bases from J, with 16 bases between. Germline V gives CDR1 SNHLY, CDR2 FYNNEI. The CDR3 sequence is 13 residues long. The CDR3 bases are TGTGCCAGCGTTGTGGGGGGCTTGCATGGCTACACCTTC. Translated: CASVVGGLHGYTF.

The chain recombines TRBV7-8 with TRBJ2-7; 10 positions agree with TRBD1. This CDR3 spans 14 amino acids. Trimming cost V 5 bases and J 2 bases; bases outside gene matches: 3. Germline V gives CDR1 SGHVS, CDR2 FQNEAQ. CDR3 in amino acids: CASSKDRGTYEQYF. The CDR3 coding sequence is TGTGCCAGCAGCAAGGACAGGGGGACCTACGAGCAGTACTTC.

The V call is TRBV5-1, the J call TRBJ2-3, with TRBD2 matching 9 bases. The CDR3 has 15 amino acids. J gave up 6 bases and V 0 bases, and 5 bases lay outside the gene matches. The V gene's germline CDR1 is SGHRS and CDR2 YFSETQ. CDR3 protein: CASSLVYSGRDTQYF. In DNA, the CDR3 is TGCGCCAGCAGCTTGGTATACAGCGGGAGGGATACGCAGTATTTT.

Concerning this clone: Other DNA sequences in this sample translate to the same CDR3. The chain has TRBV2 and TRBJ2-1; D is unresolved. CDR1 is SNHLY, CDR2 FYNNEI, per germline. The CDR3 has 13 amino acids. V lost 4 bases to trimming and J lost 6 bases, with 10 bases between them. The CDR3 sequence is CASSGLTGNEQFF. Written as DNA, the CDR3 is TGTGCCAGCAGTGGTTTGACTGGCAATGAGCAGTTCTTC. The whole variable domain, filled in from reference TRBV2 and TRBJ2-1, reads EPEVTQTPSHQVTQMGQEVILRCVPISNHLYFYWYRQILGQKVEFLVSFYNNEISEKSEIFDDQFSVERPDGSNFTLKIRSTKLEDSAMYFCASSGLTGNEQFFGPGTRLTVL.

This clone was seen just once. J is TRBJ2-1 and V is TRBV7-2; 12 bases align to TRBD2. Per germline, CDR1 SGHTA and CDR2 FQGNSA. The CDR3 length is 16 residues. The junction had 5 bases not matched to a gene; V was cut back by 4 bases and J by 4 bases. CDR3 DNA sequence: TGTGCCAGCAGCTCTAGACTAGCGGGAGCATACAATGAGCAGTTCTTC. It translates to CASSSRLAGAYNEQFF.

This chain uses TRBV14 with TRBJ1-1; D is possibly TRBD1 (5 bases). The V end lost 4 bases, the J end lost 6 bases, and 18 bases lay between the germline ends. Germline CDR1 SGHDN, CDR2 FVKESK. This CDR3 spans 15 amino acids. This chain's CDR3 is CASSRDGARLAEAFF. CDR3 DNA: TGTGCCAGCAGCCGAGACGGGGCCCGTTTAGCTGAAGCTTTCTTT.

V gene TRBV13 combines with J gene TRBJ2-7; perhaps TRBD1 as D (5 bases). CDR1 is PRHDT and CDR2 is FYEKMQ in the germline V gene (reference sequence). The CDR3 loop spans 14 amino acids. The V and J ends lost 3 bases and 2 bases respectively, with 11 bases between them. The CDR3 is CASSFRGRAYEQYF. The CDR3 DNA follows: TGTGCCAGCAGCTTTAGGGGCAGGGCCTACGAGCAGTACTTC.

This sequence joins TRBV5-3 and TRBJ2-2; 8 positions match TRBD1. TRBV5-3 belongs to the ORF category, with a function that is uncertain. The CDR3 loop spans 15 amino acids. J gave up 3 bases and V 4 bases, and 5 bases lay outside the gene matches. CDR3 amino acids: CARSAWDRHTGELFF. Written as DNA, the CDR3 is TGTGCCAGAAGCGCTTGGGACAGGCACACCGGGGAGCTGTTTTTT.

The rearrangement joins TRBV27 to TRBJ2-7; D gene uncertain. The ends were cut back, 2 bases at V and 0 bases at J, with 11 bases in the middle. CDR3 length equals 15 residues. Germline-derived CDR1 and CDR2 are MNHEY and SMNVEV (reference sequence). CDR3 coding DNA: TGTGCCAGCAGTTTAACCCGGAGAAGCTCCTACGAGCAGTACTTC. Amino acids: CASSLTRRSSYEQYF.

The CDR3 coding sequence is TGCAGCGTTGAATACTCCCGGGTCGAGACCCAGTACTTC. It is translated as CSVEYSRVETQYF. This chain joins TRBV29-1 and TRBJ2-5; D unresolved. V dropped 2 bases and J dropped 5 bases, with 12 bases sitting between them. Germline CDR1 SQVTM, CDR2 ANQGSEA. CDR3 length: 13 residues.

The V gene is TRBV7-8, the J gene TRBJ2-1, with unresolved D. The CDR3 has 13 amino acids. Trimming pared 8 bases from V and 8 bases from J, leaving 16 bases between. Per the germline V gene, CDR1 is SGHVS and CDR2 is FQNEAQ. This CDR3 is CASSLPRADEQFF. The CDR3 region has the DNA TGTGCCAGCTCCCTCCCCCGCGCGGATGAGCAGTTCTTC. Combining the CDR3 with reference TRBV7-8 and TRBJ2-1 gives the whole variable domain GAGVSQSPRYKVAKRGQDVALRCDPISGHVSLFWYQQALGQGPEFLTYFQNEAQLDKSGLPSDRFFAERPEGSVSTLKIQRTQQEDSAVYLCASSLPRADEQFFGPGTRLTVL.

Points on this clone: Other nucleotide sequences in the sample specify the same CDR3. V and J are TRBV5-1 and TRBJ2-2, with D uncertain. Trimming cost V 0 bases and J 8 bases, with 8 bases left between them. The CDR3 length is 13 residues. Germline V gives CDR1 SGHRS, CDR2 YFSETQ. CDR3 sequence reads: CASSLDLAGELFF. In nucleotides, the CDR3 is TGCGCCAGCAGCTTGGATTTAGCTGGGGAGCTGTTTTTT. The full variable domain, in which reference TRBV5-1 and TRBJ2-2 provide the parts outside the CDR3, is KAGVTQTPRYLIKTRGQQVTLSCSPISGHRSVSWYQQTPGQGLQFLFEYFSETQRNKGNFPGRFSGRQFSNSRSEMNVSTLELGDSALYLCASSLDLAGELFFGEGSRLTVL.

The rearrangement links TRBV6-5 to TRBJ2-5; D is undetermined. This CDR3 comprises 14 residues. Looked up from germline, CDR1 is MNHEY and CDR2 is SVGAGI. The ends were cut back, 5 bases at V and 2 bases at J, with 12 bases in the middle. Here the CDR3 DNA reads TGTGCCAGCAGTCGGGCCAGTCCACAAGAGACCCAGTACTTC. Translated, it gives CASSRASPQETQYF.

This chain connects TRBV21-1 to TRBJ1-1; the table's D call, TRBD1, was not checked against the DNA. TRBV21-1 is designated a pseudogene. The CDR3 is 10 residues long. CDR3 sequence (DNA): TGTGCCAGCAACACCATTGAAGCTTTCTTT. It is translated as CASNTIEAFF.

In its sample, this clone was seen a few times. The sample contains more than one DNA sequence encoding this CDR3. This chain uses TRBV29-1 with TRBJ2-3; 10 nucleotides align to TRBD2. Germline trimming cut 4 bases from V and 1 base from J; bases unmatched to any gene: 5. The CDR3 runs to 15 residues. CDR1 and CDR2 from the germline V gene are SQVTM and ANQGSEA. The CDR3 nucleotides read TGCAGCGTTGTAGGGCTAGCGGGGGGCACAGATACGCAGTATTTT. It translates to CSVVGLAGGTDTQYF.

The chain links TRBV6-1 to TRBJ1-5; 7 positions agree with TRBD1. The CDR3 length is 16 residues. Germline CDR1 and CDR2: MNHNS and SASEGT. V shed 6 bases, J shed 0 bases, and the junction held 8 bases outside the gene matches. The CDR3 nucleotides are TGTGCCAGCAGGGAACAGGGGAAAAATAGCAATCAGCCCCAGCATTTT. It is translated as CASREQGKNSNQPQHF.

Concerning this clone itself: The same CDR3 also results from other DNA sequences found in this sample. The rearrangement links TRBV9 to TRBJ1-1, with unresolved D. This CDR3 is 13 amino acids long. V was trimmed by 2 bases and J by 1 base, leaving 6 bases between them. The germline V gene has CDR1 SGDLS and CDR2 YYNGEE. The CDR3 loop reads CASSVAGNTEAFF. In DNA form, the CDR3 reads TGTGCCAGCAGCGTGGCTGGGAACACTGAAGCTTTCTTT.

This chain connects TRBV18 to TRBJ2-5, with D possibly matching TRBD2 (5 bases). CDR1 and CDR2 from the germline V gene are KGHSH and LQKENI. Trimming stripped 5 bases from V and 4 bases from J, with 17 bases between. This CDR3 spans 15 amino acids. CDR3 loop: CASSWGVSITETQYF. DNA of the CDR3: TGTGCCAGCTCATGGGGAGTATCTATCACAGAGACCCAGTACTTC. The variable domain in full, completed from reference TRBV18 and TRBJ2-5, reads NAGVMQNPRHLVRRRGQEARLRCSPMKGHSHVYWYRQLPEEGLKFMVYLQKENIIDESGMPKERFSAEFPKEGPSILRIQQVVRGDSAAYFCASSWGVSITETQYFGPGTRLLVL.

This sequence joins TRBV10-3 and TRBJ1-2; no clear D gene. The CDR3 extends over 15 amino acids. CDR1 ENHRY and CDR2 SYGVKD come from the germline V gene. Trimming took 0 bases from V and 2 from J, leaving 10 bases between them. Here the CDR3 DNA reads TGTGCCATCAGTGAGTCAGTCCTATCCAACTATGGCTACACCTTC. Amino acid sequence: CAISESVLSNYGYTF.

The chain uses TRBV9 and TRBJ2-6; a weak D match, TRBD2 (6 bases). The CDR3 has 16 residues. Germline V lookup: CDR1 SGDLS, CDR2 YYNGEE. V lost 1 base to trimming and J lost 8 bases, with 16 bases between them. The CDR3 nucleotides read TGTGCCAGCAGCGTAAAAGGGACTTTTACGTCCAACGTCCTGACTTTC. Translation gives CASSVKGTFTSNVLTF.

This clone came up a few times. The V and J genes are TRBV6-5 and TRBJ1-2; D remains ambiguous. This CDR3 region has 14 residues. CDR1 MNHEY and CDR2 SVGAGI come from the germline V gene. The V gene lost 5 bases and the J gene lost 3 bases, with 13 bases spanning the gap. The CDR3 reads CASSPRSADYGYTF. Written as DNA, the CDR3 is TGTGCCAGCAGTCCTCGGAGCGCGGACTATGGCTACACCTTC.

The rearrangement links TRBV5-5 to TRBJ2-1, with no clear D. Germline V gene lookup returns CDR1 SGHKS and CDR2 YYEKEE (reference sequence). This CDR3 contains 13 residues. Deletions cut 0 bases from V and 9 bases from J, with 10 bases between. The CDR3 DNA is TGTGCCAGCAGCTTGGGCCCCCTGGGTGAGCAGTTCTTC. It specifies CASSLGPLGEQFF.

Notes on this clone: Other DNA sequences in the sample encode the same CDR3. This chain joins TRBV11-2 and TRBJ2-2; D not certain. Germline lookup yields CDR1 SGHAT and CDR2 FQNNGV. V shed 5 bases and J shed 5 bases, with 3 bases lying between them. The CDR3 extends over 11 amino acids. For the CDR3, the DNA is TGTGCCAGCAGCCTAACCGGGGAGCTGTTTTTT. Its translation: CASSLTGELFF.

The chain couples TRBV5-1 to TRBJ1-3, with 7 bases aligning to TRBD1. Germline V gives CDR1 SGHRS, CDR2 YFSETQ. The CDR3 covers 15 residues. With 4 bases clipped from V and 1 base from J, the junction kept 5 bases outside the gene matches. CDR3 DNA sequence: TGCGCCAGCAGCCCAGGGGGACTGTCTGGAAACACCATATATTTT. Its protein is CASSPGGLSGNTIYF.

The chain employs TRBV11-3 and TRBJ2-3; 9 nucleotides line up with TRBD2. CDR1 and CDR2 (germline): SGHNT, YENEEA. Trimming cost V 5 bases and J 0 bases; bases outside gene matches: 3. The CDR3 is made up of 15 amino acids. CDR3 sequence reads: CASSPTSGSTDTQYF. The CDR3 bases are TGTGCCAGCAGCCCCACTAGCGGGAGCACAGATACGCAGTATTTT.

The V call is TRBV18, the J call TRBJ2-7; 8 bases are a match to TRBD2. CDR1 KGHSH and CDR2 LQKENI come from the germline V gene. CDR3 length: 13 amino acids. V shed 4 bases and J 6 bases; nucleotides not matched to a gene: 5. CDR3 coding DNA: TGTGCCAGCTCACTCCCGGGGGGGGTCGAGCAGTACTTC. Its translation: CASSLPGGVEQYF. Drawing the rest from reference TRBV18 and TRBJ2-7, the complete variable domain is NAGVMQNPRHLVRRRGQEARLRCSPMKGHSHVYWYRQLPEEGLKFMVYLQKENIIDESGMPKERFSAEFPKEGPSILRIQQVVRGDSAAYFCASSLPGGVEQYFGPGTRLTVT.

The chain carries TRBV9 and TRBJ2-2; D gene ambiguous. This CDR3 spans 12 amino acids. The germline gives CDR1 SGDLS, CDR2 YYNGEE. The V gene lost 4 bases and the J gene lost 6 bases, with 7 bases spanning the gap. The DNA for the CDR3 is TGTGCCAGCAGCCCTACGGCCGGGGAGCTGTTTTTT. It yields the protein CASSPTAGELFF. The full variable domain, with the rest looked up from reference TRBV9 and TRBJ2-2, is DSGVTQTPKHLITATGQRVTLRCSPRSGDLSVYWYQQSLDQGLQFLIQYYNGEERAKGNILERFSAQQFPDLHSELNLSSLELGDSALYFCASSPTAGELFFGEGSRLTVL.

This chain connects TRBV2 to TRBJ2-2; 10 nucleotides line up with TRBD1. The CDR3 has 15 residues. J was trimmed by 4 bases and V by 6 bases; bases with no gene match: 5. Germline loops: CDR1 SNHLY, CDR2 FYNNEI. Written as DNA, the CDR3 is TGTGCCAGCAGCGCGGGACAGGGGATCACCGGGGAGCTGTTTTTT. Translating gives CASSAGQGITGELFF.

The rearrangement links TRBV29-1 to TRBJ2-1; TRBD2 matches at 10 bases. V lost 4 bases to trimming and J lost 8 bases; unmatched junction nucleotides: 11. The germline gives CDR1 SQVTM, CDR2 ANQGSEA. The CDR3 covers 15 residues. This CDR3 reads CSVVRLAGVIYEQFF. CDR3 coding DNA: TGCAGCGTTGTTCGTCTAGCGGGAGTAATATATGAGCAGTTCTTC.

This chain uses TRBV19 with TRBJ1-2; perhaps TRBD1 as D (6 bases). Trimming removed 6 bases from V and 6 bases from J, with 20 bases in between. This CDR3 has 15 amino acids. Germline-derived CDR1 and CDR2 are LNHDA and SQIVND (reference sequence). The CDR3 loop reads CASRGRAGDRDGYTF. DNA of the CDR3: TGTGCCAGTAGGGGTAGGGCAGGGGATCGCGATGGCTACACCTTC.